The subject of this entry is one T cell receptor (beta chain). Its antigen remains unidentified. V lost 2 bases and J lost 7, with 11 bases in between. From germline, CDR1 is LNHDA and CDR2 SQIVND (reference sequence). The CDR3 sequence is 13 residues long. 13 Jbeta primers and 60 Vbeta primers were used for the PCR. Assay used: immunoSEQ multiplex PCR; TCRdb lists only in-frame clones, some missing. This sample yields around 140,000 clones, of which about 74% are seen a single time; approximately 13% belongs to the top ten. The data are from a study of cytomegalovirus exposure and HLA in healthy donors. Study findings and constraints: A later analysis linked a missense variant in DCLRE1C to the trimming of TCR beta V and J genes. About 87% or about 30% of the time was how often most TCR beta V segments were productive, according to an earlier analysis.

Each donor was healthy, and each was a bone marrow donor. The sequencing input was PBMCs. The receptor's source is a man aged 35-49 years in good health and CMV-seropositive. V gene TRBV19 combines with J gene TRBJ1-2; a possible D gene is TRBD1 (5 bases). The CDR3 spells CASSIRRETGYTF. The CDR3 DNA reads TGTGCCAGTAGTATACGCAGGGAAACTGGCTACACCTTC.